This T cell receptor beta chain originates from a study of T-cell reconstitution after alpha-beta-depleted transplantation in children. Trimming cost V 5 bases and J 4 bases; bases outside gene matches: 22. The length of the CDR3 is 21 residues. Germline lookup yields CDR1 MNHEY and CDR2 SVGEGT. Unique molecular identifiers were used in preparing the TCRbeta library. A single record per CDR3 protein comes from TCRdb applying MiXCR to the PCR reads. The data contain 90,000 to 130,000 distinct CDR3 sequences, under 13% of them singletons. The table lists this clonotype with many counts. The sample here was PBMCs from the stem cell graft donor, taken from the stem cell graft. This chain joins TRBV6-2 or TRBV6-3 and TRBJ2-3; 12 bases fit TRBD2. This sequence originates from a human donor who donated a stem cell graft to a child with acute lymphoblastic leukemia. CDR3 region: CASSRYGLQGLAGKLSDTQYF. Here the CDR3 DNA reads TGTGCCAGCAGTAGATATGGCCTCCAAGGACTAGCGGGAAAACTCTCAGATACGCAGTATTTT.